Presented here are 20 T cell receptor beta chains from one specimen sequenced in a study of T cells in Graves' hyperthyroidism and ophthalmopathy. TCR beta CDR3 region amplification was performed from RNA transcripts. Primed by the HTBI set, a first-round RT-PCR was run on the TCR CDR3. One entry per CDR3 protein results from TCRdb running MiXCR on the multiplex PCR reads. Of some 550,000 distinct CDR3 sequences listed, 16% are singletons. The material sequenced was blood. The receptors originated from a woman between 35 and 50 years old with Graves' ophthalmopathy.

This clonotype was found many times. This chain connects TRBV7-9 to TRBJ2-5; no definite D call. The CDR3 loop spans 17 amino acids. Per the germline V gene, CDR1 is SEHNR and CDR2 is FQNEAQ (reference sequence). Trimming stripped 1 base from V and 2 bases from J, with 17 bases between. The CDR3 loop is CASSLEGFQRWQETQYF. The CDR3 nucleotides are TGTGCCAGCAGCTTAGAGGGATTTCAGAGATGGCAAGAGACCCAGTACTTC.

This clonotype was seen repeatedly, ten times or more. J is TRBJ1-1 and V is TRBV30; 8 bases are shared with TRBD1. The J segment lost 1 base and the V segment lost 5 bases, leaving 9 bases of the junction unmatched. CDR1 GTSNPN and CDR2 SVGIG come from the germline V gene (reference sequence). The CDR3 totals 15 residues. The CDR3 nucleotides are TGTGCCTGGCTACTATCAGGGGGCTGGAACACTGAAGCTTTCTTT. Its translation is CAWLLSGGWNTEAFF.

In its sample, this clonotype was seen many times. The CDR3 sequence is CASSLSPGGADEQFF. For the CDR3, the DNA is TGTGCCAGCAGCCTATCACCGGGGGGAGCAGATGAGCAGTTCTTC. V usage is TRBV3-1 and J usage is TRBJ2-1; TRBD2 aligns across 7 bases. The germline V gene encodes CDR1 LGHDT and CDR2 YNNKEL (reference sequence). This CDR3 region has 15 residues. The J segment lost 8 bases and the V segment lost 4 bases, leaving 11 bases of the junction unmatched.

V is TRBV5-6 and J is TRBJ2-7; a weak D match, TRBD1 (6 bases). The CDR3 has 16 amino acids. Trimming took off 2 bases at V and 4 bases at J, with 19 bases between the two ends. Germline assignment: CDR1 SGHDT and CDR2 YYEEEE. The CDR3 DNA is TGTGCCAGCAGCTTCACCGGGTCAGGGACATCGTACGAGCAGTACTTC. It specifies CASSFTGSGTSYEQYF.

This clonotype was picked up many times. The V gene is TRBV3-1, the J gene TRBJ1-6, with D unclear. The CDR3 consists of 14 residues. V lost 7 bases and J 9 bases, leaving 16 bases between the germline ends. CDR1 LGHDT and CDR2 YNNKEL come from the germline V gene (reference sequence). CDR3 in amino acids: CASTEGLEISPLHF. As DNA, the CDR3 is TGTGCCAGCACCGAGGGATTGGAGATTTCACCCCTCCACTTT.

The chain has TRBV7-2 and TRBJ2-5, with 9 bases fitting TRBD2. Germline CDR1 reads SGHTA; CDR2 reads FQGNSA. The CDR3 is 14 residues long. The J segment lost 5 bases and the V segment lost 5 bases, leaving 6 bases of the junction unmatched. The CDR3 sequence is CASSAGGPFETQYF. For the CDR3, the DNA is TGTGCCAGCAGCGCGGGAGGGCCCTTTGAGACCCAGTACTTC.

The CDR3 protein is CASSFNQGSFSEAFF. The DNA for the CDR3 is TGTGCCAGCAGCTTTAATCAGGGGTCGTTCTCTGAAGCTTTCTTT. The chain combines TRBV11-2 with TRBJ1-1; D is perhaps TRBD1 (6 bases). CDR3 length: 15 residues. The V gene's germline CDR1 is SGHAT and CDR2 FQNNGV. Trimming stripped 3 bases from V and 6 bases from J, with 17 bases between.

This clonotype was detected ten times or more. The chain joins TRBV27 to TRBJ1-1; 7 positions match TRBD1. Germline V gene data show CDR1 as MNHEY and CDR2 as SMNVEV (reference sequence). Losses at the gene ends were 5 bases for V and 5 bases for J; bases not matched to a gene: 11. This CDR3 contains 15 residues. Here the CDR3 DNA reads TGTGCCAGCAGTCCGCGTCGTACAGGGGATACTGAAGCTTTCTTT. Translating it yields CASSPRRTGDTEAFF.

The table lists this clonotype with many counts. This sequence joins TRBV20-1 and TRBJ2-3; D might be TRBD1 (6 bases). V lost 0 bases and J lost 3, with 13 bases in between. The CDR3 has 15 amino acids. Germline CDR1 DFQATT, CDR2 SNEGSKA (reference sequence). CDR3 coding DNA: TGCAGTGCTAGAGATTACGGGGACACAACAGATACGCAGTATTTT. Its translation is CSARDYGDTTDTQYF.

This clonotype was seen ten or more times. This chain links TRBV7-2 with TRBJ1-4, with D hard to call. V lost 5 bases to trimming and J lost 0 bases, with 10 bases between them. This CDR3 region has 15 residues. Germline values: CDR1 SGHTA, CDR2 FQGNSA. DNA for the CDR3: TGTGCCAGCAGCCTGACGAGAGCAACTAATGAAAAACTGTTTTTT. It specifies CASSLTRATNEKLFF.

This chain uses TRBV4-2 with TRBJ2-3, with D tentatively TRBD2 (5 bases). The V gene's germline CDR1 is LGHNA and CDR2 YNFKEQ. Trimming removed 1 base at V and 3 bases at J, with 8 bases between. CDR3 length equals 14 residues. The CDR3 reads CASSQGERTDTQYF. The CDR3 coding sequence is TGTGCCAGCAGCCAAGGCGAGCGGACAGATACGCAGTATTTT.

In its sample, this clonotype was seen many times. CDR3 residues: CASSLSWGAYEQYF. CDR3 nucleotides: TGTGCCAGCAGCTTATCTTGGGGCGCCTACGAGCAGTACTTC. The V gene is TRBV7-9, the J gene TRBJ2-7, with a possible D match to TRBD1 (5 bases). The CDR3 is 14 amino acids. Per germline, CDR1 SEHNR and CDR2 FQNEAQ (reference sequence). V lost 2 bases, J lost 2 bases, and 10 bases lay in between.

This clonotype was seen at least ten times. This sequence joins TRBV30 and TRBJ2-7; 9 nucleotides align to TRBD2. The CDR3 contains 14 residues. The V gene end was trimmed by 4 bases and the J gene end by 2 bases; junction bases not matched to a gene: 6. Germline V gene lookup returns CDR1 GTSNPN and CDR2 SVGIG (reference sequence). Here the CDR3 reads CAWNAGGHPYEQYF. The CDR3 coding sequence is TGTGCCTGGAATGCGGGAGGGCACCCCTACGAGCAGTACTTC.

With regard to this clonotype: A read error may explain this, as a much larger clone is one base away. Since no conserved phenylalanine or tryptophan closes the CDR3, a read error is the likely cause. This chain links TRBV12-3 or TRBV12-4 with TRBJ2-3; TRBD1 might be the D (5 bases). Trimming stripped 6 bases from V and 2 bases from J, with 18 bases between. This CDR3 comprises 16 residues. CDR3 amino acids: CASSPATTEFTDTQYL. The DNA for the CDR3 is TGTGCCAGCAGCCCCGCAACGACAGAGTTCACAGATACGCAGTATCTT.

The J gene is TRBJ2-5, the V gene TRBV10-3, with D unclear. CDR3 length equals 11 residues. Germline V gives CDR1 ENHRY, CDR2 SYGVKD. V lost 0 bases and J lost 5, with 1 base in between. As DNA, the CDR3 is TGTGCCATCAGTGAGTCGGAGACCCAGTACTTC. Its protein is CAISESETQYF.

This clonotype was observed a handful of times. V and J are TRBV20-1 and TRBJ1-2, with D possibly matching TRBD1 (6 bases). The germline gives CDR1 DFQATT, CDR2 SNEGSKA (reference sequence). The CDR3 spans 11 residues. Trimming took off 5 bases at V and 8 bases at J, with 12 bases between the two ends. CDR3 in DNA: TGCAGTGCTCGCAGGGGAGGCGGCTACACCTTC. It is translated as CSARRGGGYTF.

This clonotype was picked up a small number of times. CDR3 sequence: CACSPINSGANVLTF. CDR3 sequence (DNA): TGTGCCTGTAGCCCAATTAACTCTGGGGCCAACGTCCTGACTTTC. The chain uses TRBV12-3 or TRBV12-4 and TRBJ2-6; D is unresolved. The CDR3 loop spans 15 amino acids. Trimming took off 11 bases at V and 0 bases at J, with 14 bases between the two ends.

This clonotype was seen many times. Here the CDR3 DNA reads TGCGCCAGTTCGGGAAGGGGCGACTCCTACGAGCAGTACTTC. This encodes CASSGRGDSYEQYF. The chain recombines TRBV5-1 with TRBJ2-7; perhaps D is TRBD1 or TRBD2 (5 bases each). The V and J ends lost 8 bases and 0 bases respectively, with 15 bases between them. CDR1 SGHRS and CDR2 YFSETQ come from the germline V gene. This CDR3 region has 14 residues.

The rearrangement joins TRBV6-6 to TRBJ1-1; 10 bases are a match to TRBD1. Germline values: CDR1 MNHNY, CDR2 SVGAGI (reference sequence). V lost 0 bases, J lost 11 bases, and 9 bases stayed unmatched. The CDR3 loop spans 15 amino acids. CDR3 DNA sequence: TGTGCCAGCAGTTACTCCCGGACAGGGGGGAATTTGGCTTTCTTT. Translating gives CASSYSRTGGNLAFF.

This clonotype was observed many times. V usage is TRBV2 and J usage is TRBJ2-5; 7 bases map to TRBD1. The CDR3 length is 19 residues. V gave up 3 bases and J gave up 4 bases; unmatched junction bases: 20. Germline V gene lookup returns CDR1 SNHLY and CDR2 FYNNEI. CDR3 loop: CASSDSDLTRAGGTETQYF. CDR3 coding DNA: TGTGCCAGCAGTGACTCGGACCTTACTAGGGCAGGGGGAACAGAGACCCAGTACTTC.